These 23 T cell receptor beta chains came from one sample sequenced in a study of PD-1 blockade in classical Hodgkin lymphoma. Libraries were prepared by immunoSEQ multiplex PCR; TCRdb keeps only in-frame clonotypes and omits some of them. The sample lists 50,000 to 75,000 clones; 88% were seen once. Patients all relapsed after autologous stem cell transplantation, and there was variation in brentuximab vedotin exposure. The sample was peripheral blood mononuclear cells (PBMCs), taken before the second cycle of nivolumab. These receptors originate from a human donor with classical Hodgkin lymphoma.

The chain uses TRBV5-1 and TRBJ2-3; D is possibly TRBD2 (6 bases). Germline loops: CDR1 SGHRS, CDR2 YFSETQ. The V and J ends lost 3 bases and 2 bases respectively, with 16 bases between them. The CDR3 has 16 residues. The CDR3 DNA sequence: TGCGCCAGCAGCTCGTTAGGCGGGGCCCACACAGATACGCAGTATTTT. Its translation is CASSSLGGAHTDTQYF.

The rearrangement joins TRBV28 to TRBJ2-3; either TRBD1 or TRBD2 may fit D (5 bases each). Germline values: CDR1 MDHEN, CDR2 SYDVKM. V gave up 3 bases and J gave up 6 bases, with 22 bases separating them. The CDR3 totals 17 residues. The CDR3 bases are TGTGCCAGCAGTTTTGAGGGGCTAACCAACCGGGTGGATACGCAGTATTTT. It specifies CASSFEGLTNRVDTQYF.

This clone was detected once. Other nucleotide sequences from this sample produce the same CDR3. This sequence joins TRBV5-1 and TRBJ1-4, with D perhaps matching TRBD1 (6 bases). Deletions cut 8 bases from V and 8 bases from J, with 16 bases between. CDR1 and CDR2 from the germline V gene are SGHRS and YFSETQ. The CDR3 contains 13 residues. The CDR3 is CASSLQGREKLFF. The CDR3 coding sequence is TGCGCCAGTAGTTTACAGGGAAGAGAAAAACTGTTTTTT. Supplemented by reference TRBV5-1 and TRBJ1-4, the full variable domain reads KAGVTQTPRYLIKTRGQQVTLSCSPISGHRSVSWYQQTPGQGLQFLFEYFSETQRNKGNFPGRFSGRQFSNSRSEMNVSTLELGDSALYLCASSLQGREKLFFGSGTQLSVL.

V usage is TRBV6-6 and J usage is TRBJ1-2; D not certain. The CDR3 is 15 amino acids. The germline V gene has CDR1 MNHNY and CDR2 SVGAGI (reference sequence). Trimming took 6 bases from V and 3 from J, leaving 17 bases between them. CDR3: CASRHTADLDYGYTF. CDR3 DNA: TGTGCCAGCAGACACACAGCAGATCTCGACTATGGCTACACCTTC.

The V call is TRBV20-1, the J call TRBJ2-7, with D unclear. This CDR3 is 11 amino acids long. Trimming left V 0 bases short and J 3 bases short, with 3 bases between. The germline V gene encodes CDR1 DFQATT and CDR2 SNEGSKA (reference sequence). The CDR3 region has the DNA TGCAGTGCTAGAGACATCTACGAGCAGTACTTC. This translates into CSARDIYEQYF.

The genes are TRBV5-1 and TRBJ2-3; possible D gene TRBD2, 5 bases. Germline CDR1 is SGHRS and CDR2 is YFSETQ. The CDR3 consists of 15 residues. Between the trimmed V and J ends, which lost 4 bases and 2 bases, there was a span of 14 bases. This CDR3 reads CASSRMGEYTDTQYF. The CDR3, as DNA: TGCGCCAGCAGCCGGATGGGAGAATACACAGATACGCAGTATTTT.

This chain connects TRBV7-9 to TRBJ2-7, with a weak D call TRBD1 (5 bases). Germline V gene data show CDR1 as SEHNR and CDR2 as FQNEAQ (reference sequence). With 2 bases removed from V and 3 bases from J, the gap between germline ends came to 11 bases. The CDR3 is 14 residues long. This chain's CDR3 is CASSLPTENYEQYF. The CDR3 DNA is TGTGCCAGCAGCTTACCGACAGAAAACTACGAGCAGTACTTC. The full variable domain, its missing parts supplied by reference TRBV7-9 and TRBJ2-7, is DTGVSQNPRHKITKRGQNVTFRCDPISEHNRLYWYRQTLGQGPEFLTYFQNEAQLEKSRLLSDRFSAERPKGSFSTLEIQRTEQGDSAMYLCASSLPTENYEQYFGPGTRLTVT.

This chain joins TRBV2 and TRBJ2-7, with D unresolved. Between the trimmed V and J ends, which lost 6 bases and 0 bases, there was a span of 15 bases. CDR1 and CDR2 (germline): SNHLY, FYNNEI. The CDR3 runs 15 residues. CDR3: CASSVFKASSYEQYF. CDR3 in DNA: TGTGCCAGCAGCGTGTTTAAAGCTAGCTCCTACGAGCAGTACTTC.

The genes are TRBV5-5 and TRBJ1-1; D is perhaps TRBD1 (5 bases). V dropped 1 base and J dropped 5 bases, with 12 bases sitting between them. The germline CDR1 and CDR2 sequences are SGHKS and YYEKEE (reference sequence). This CDR3 is 14 amino acids long. The CDR3 coding sequence is TGTGCCAGCAGCTTGATAGGGGCGGAAACTGAAGCTTTCTTT. It translates to CASSLIGAETEAFF.

The chain carries TRBV2 and TRBJ2-5; D ambiguous. This CDR3 has 14 residues. CDR1 SNHLY and CDR2 FYNNEI come from the germline V gene. Trimming pared 3 bases from V and 0 bases from J, leaving 8 bases between. CDR3 nucleotides: TGTGCCAGCAGTGACTTAGGGTACCAAGAGACCCAGTACTTC. This translates into CASSDLGYQETQYF.

This sequence joins TRBV27 and TRBJ2-3; 11 bases align to TRBD2. CDR3 size: 15 residues. From germline, CDR1 is MNHEY and CDR2 SMNVEV (reference sequence). Trimming took 3 bases from V and 6 from J; bases not matched to a gene: 5. CDR3 region: CASSLPSGGRDTQYF. Written as DNA, the CDR3 is TGTGCCAGCAGTTTGCCTAGCGGGGGGCGGGATACGCAGTATTTT.

This clone was counted a few times. The rearrangement links TRBV2 to TRBJ2-7; D ambiguous. This CDR3 has 16 amino acids. CDR1 is SNHLY and CDR2 is FYNNEI in the germline V gene. V lost 7 bases and J lost 3, with 22 bases in between. This CDR3 reads CASTGTPGSVNYEQYF. Here the CDR3 DNA reads TGTGCCAGCACTGGAACCCCGGGCTCTGTAAACTACGAGCAGTACTTC.

This rearrangement joins TRBV11-2 to TRBJ1-6; no clear D. V lost 4 bases and J 8 bases, leaving 6 bases between the germline ends. This CDR3 comprises 12 residues. Germline V lookup: CDR1 SGHAT, CDR2 FQNNGV. In nucleotides, the CDR3 is TGTGCCAGCAGCTCACGGGATTCACCCCTCCACTTT. Its protein product is CASSSRDSPLHF.

V gene TRBV5-1 combines with J gene TRBJ2-3, with 13 bases aligning to TRBD2. Per the germline V gene, CDR1 is SGHRS and CDR2 is YFSETQ. V gave up 7 bases and J gave up 6 bases; unmatched junction bases: 8. CDR3 size: 15 residues. CDR3 region: CASLTSGGPSDTQYF. The CDR3, as DNA: TGCGCCAGCCTGACTAGCGGGGGGCCCAGTGATACGCAGTATTTT. Supplemented by reference TRBV5-1 and TRBJ2-3, the full variable domain reads KAGVTQTPRYLIKTRGQQVTLSCSPISGHRSVSWYQQTPGQGLQFLFEYFSETQRNKGNFPGRFSGRQFSNSRSEMNVSTLELGDSALYLCASLTSGGPSDTQYFGPGTRLTVL.

The chain carries TRBV9 and TRBJ2-7; D unresolved. V lost 7 bases to trimming and J lost 0 bases, with 11 bases between them. The CDR3 is made up of 13 amino acids. The germline gives CDR1 SGDLS, CDR2 YYNGEE. CDR3 nucleotide sequence: TGTGCCAGCGGCGACGGTAGCTCCTACGAGCAGTACTTC. This gives the protein CASGDGSSYEQYF.

The chain has TRBV30 and TRBJ2-1; D could derive from TRBD1 or TRBD2 (6 bases each). Germline V gene data show CDR1 as GTSNPN and CDR2 as SVGIG (reference sequence). Deletions cut 5 bases from V and 1 base from J, with 12 bases between. This CDR3 is built from 14 residues. This chain's CDR3 is CAWEGGLSYNEQFF. The CDR3 DNA is TGTGCCTGGGAAGGGGGGCTATCCTACAATGAGCAGTTCTTC.

J is TRBJ1-1 and V is TRBV7-9; 7 positions match TRBD1. CDR1 and CDR2 from the germline V gene are SEHNR and FQNEAQ (reference sequence). CDR3 length: 12 amino acids. The junction had 3 bases not matched to a gene; V was cut back by 7 bases and J by 4 bases. The CDR3, as DNA: TGTGCCAGCAAACAGGGGACCACTGAAGCTTTCTTT. It is translated as CASKQGTTEAFF. The full variable domain, completed using reference TRBV7-9 and TRBJ1-1, is DTGVSQNPRHKITKRGQNVTFRCDPISEHNRLYWYRQTLGQGPEFLTYFQNEAQLEKSRLLSDRFSAERPKGSFSTLEIQRTEQGDSAMYLCASKQGTTEAFFGQGTRLTVV.

V is TRBV5-1 and J is TRBJ1-4; D might be TRBD1 (5 bases). V lost 0 bases and J lost 3, with 12 bases in between. Germline-derived CDR1 and CDR2 are SGHRS and YFSETQ. The CDR3 spans 16 residues. The CDR3 DNA is TGCGCCAGCAGCTTGGTAGGCGGGGCGGCTAATGAAAAACTGTTTTTT. Translation: CASSLVGGAANEKLFF.

J is TRBJ2-2 and V is TRBV5-1; possibly TRBD1 for D (5 bases). Germline V gives CDR1 SGHRS, CDR2 YFSETQ. CDR3 length: 16 amino acids. Trimming pared 1 base from V and 4 bases from J, leaving 14 bases between. Here the CDR3 DNA reads TGCGCCAGCAGCTTGAGCGCCCAGGGTGTCACCGGGGAGCTGTTTTTT. Protein sequence: CASSLSAQGVTGELFF.

The chain links TRBV5-1 to TRBJ2-2; D gene ambiguous. The CDR3 has 12 amino acids. The germline V and J ends were trimmed by 1 base and 8 bases, with 6 bases remaining between them. Germline loops: CDR1 SGHRS, CDR2 YFSETQ. CDR3 loop: CASSLNWGELFF. In DNA, the CDR3 is TGCGCCAGCAGCTTGAATTGGGGGGAGCTGTTTTTT.

The table lists this clone with a count of one. The J gene is TRBJ1-2, the V gene TRBV6-5; D is ambiguous. The CDR3 length is 12 residues. V was cut by 7 bases and J by 0 bases, with 6 bases left in between. Germline V gene lookup returns CDR1 MNHEY and CDR2 SVGAGI. CDR3 in amino acids: CASIHPNYGYTF. The CDR3 bases are TGTGCCAGCATACATCCTAACTATGGCTACACCTTC.

The rearrangement uses TRBV6-5 and TRBJ1-5, with D possibly TRBD1 on 6 matching bases. CDR3 size: 13 residues. The germline gives CDR1 MNHEY, CDR2 SVGAGI. Trimming shortened V by 7 bases and J by 5 bases, and 12 bases separated the two germline ends. CDR3 sequence (DNA): TGTGCCAGCACCAGACAGGCGGATCAGCCCCAGCATTTT. It specifies CASTRQADQPQHF.

This clone appeared a single time. The gene calls are TRBV21-1 and TRBJ2-1; the tabulated D call, TRBD1, remains unverified against the DNA. TRBV21-1 is termed a pseudogene. This CDR3 is 18 amino acids long. CDR3 sequence: CANNRTGRLLSSYNEQFF. CDR3 in DNA: TGTGCCAACAACAGGACGGGCCGCCTACTAAGCTCCTACAATGAGCAGTTCTTC.